This T cell receptor beta chain was sequenced in a study of T cell clonality in common variable immunodeficiency. Study-level results: Fewer TCRbeta clones were shared among CVID subjects than controls.

This clone was seen repeatedly, ten times or more. Its target is not known. The sequence runs out 3 residues before the end of the CDR3; the remainder is reconstructed from the germline J gene. Control and CVID samples contributed equal amounts of genomic DNA. TCRdb keeps only in-frame clones here, not all; method: immunoSEQ multiplex PCR. The sample yields about 35,000 clones, without any singletons. Trimming left V 1 base short and J 4 bases short, with 7 bases between. The CDR3 is made up of 13 amino acids. Looked up from germline, CDR1 is SEHNR and CDR2 is FQNEAQ (reference sequence). Sequenced sample: peripheral blood mononuclear cells. V usage is TRBV7-9 and J usage is TRBJ1-1; D uncertain. The receptor was derived from a person aged 18 to 75 in good health. The CDR3 is CASSLESGTEAFF. The CDR3 bases that were read are TGTGCCAGCAGCTTAGAGTCGGGCACTGAA.